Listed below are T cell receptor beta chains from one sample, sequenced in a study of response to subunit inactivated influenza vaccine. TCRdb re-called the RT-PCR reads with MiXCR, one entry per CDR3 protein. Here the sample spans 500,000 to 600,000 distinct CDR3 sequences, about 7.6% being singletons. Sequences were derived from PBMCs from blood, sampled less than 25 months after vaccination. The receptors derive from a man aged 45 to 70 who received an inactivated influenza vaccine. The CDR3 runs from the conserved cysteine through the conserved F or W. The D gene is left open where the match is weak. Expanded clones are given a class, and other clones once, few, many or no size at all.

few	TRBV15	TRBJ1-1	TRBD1	TGTGCCACCAGCAGACTGGATGACAGGGCTGAAGCTTTCTTT	CATSRLDDRAEAFF
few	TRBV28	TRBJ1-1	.	.	CASSFLENTEAFF
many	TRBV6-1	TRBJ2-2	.	TGTGCCAGCAAGGGGACACGCTCGAACACCGGGGAGCTGTTTTTT	CASKGTRSNTGELFF
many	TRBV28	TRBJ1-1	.	TGTGCCAGCTTTCCCGGGGGGAGCGGGAACACTGAAGCTTTCTTT	CASFPGGSGNTEAFF
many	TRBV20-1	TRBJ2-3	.	TGCAGTGCTCAATCCCTTGAGTGGGGGTCGGTCACAGATACGCAGTATTTT	CSAQSLEWGSVTDTQYF
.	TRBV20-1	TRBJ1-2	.	TGCAGTGGAACCGATACGGGCCGTGGTGGCTACACCTTC	CSGTDTGRGGYTF
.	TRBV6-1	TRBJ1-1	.	TGTGCCAGCAGAAGGGGCCTTTCGAACACTGAAGCTTTCTTT	CASRRGLSNTEAFF
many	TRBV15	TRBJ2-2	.	TGTGCCACCAGCACCACCCACCAGGACTTTCAAGGGGAGCTGTTTTTT	CATSTTHQDFQGELFF
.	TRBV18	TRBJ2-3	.	TGTGCCAGCTCTGTAGGACAGAGCACAGATACGCAGTATTTT	CASSVGQSTDTQYF
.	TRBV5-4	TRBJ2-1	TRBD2	TGTGCCAGCAGCTTGGTCAGACTAGCGGATTACAATGAGCAGTTCTTC	CASSLVRLADYNEQFF
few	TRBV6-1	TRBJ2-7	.	TGTGCCAGCAGCAATAGGCAGTTCTACGAGCAGTACTTC	CASSNRQFYEQYF
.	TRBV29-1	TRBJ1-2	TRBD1	TGCAGCGTGTACAAGGGGGCGCAAAGGGGCTACACCTTC	CSVYKGAQRGYTF
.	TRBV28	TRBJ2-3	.	TGTGCCAGCAGACCCACCGGGACAATCAGGTCGACAGATACGCAGTATTTT	CASRPTGTIRSTDTQYF
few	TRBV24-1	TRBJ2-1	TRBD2	TGTGCCACCAGTGATCGACTAGCGGGAGGGCCGGTTGAGCAGTTCTTC	CATSDRLAGGPVEQFF
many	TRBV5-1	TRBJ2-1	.	TGCGCCAGCAGCTTGGGTGGTAGCCACAATGAGCAGTTCTTC	CASSLGGSHNEQFF
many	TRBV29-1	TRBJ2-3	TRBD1	TGCAGCCATCCTTCTGGACAGGGTAGCCCAGATACGCAGTATTTT	CSHPSGQGSPDTQYF
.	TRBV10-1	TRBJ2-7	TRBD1	TGCGCCAGTCCTTGTGAGGGGACCCCTGTGACAGGGGTCGACGAGCAGTACTTC	CASPCEGTPVTGVDEQYF
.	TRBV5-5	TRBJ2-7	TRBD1	TGTGCCAGCAGCCGGGACAGGTACTCCTACGAGCAGTACTTC	CASSRDRYSYEQYF
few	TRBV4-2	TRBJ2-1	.	TGTGCCAGCAGCCAAGAATTCGGAGTTGTTGAACAGTTCTTC	CASSQEFGVVEQFF
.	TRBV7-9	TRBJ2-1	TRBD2	TGTGCCAGCAAAAAAAGTGGGCTAGCGGTCAATGAGCAGTTCTTC	CASKKSGLAVNEQFF
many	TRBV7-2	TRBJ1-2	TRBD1	TGTGCCAGCAGCGCGGGTGGACAGGGGACCTCCTATGGCTACACCTTC	CASSAGGQGTSYGYTF
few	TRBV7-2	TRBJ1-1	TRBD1	TGTGCCAGCAGCTTTGTAGGGGGCACCAACACTGAAGCTTTCTTT	CASSFVGGTNTEAFF
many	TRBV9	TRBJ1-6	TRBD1	TGTGCCAGCAGCGTAGGACAGGGCAAATCACCCCTCCACTTT	CASSVGQGKSPLHF
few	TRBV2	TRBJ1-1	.	TGTGCCAGCTCTATTGTCAGGGTAGGCACTGAAGCTTTCTTT	CASSIVRVGTEAFF
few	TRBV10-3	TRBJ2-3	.	TGTGCCATCAGTGACAATGGAAGCGGGTTAGATACGCAGTATTTT	CAISDNGSGLDTQYF
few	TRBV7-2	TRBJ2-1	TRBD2	TGTGCCAGCAGCACCTTGCCAGCGGGAGGGCATCATGAGCAGTTCTTC	CASSTLPAGGHHEQFF
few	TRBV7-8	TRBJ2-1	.	TGTGCCAGCAGCTTAGGGGTTAGTATCGTCTCCCACAATGAGCAGTTCTTC	CASSLGVSIVSHNEQFF
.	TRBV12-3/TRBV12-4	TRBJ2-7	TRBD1	TGTGCCAGCAGTTCAGGGGGCGAGGTCGAGCAGTACTTC	CASSSGGEVEQYF
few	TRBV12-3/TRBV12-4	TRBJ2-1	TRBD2	TGTGCCAGCAGAGGGACGGCGGGGGGGTACAATGAGCAGTTCTTC	CASRGTAGGYNEQFF
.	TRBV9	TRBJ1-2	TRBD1	TGTGCCAGCAGCGTAGGACAGGGGGTGAAGGGCTACACCTTC	CASSVGQGVKGYTF
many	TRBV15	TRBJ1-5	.	TGTGCCACCAGCAGTAAGAACAATCAGCCCCAGCATTTT	CATSSKNNQPQHF